This T cell receptor (beta chain) was retrieved from a study of technical replicates of blood from several donors. Assay used: immunoSEQ multiplex PCR; TCRdb lists only in-frame clones, some missing. Altogether about 83,000 clones are present, more than 85% being singletons, with the ten largest covering about 0.4%. V was trimmed by 4 bases and J by 3 bases, leaving 9 bases between them. The CDR3 contains 13 residues. Germline values: CDR1 MNHNY, CDR2 SVGAGI (reference sequence). V gene TRBV6-6 combines with J gene TRBJ1-1; D gene uncertain. The TCR was taken from a human donor in good health. Material for sequencing was T cells isolated from PBMCs. The CDR3 loop reads CASSSNRYTEAFF. As DNA, the CDR3 is TGTGCCAGCAGTTCCAACAGATACACTGAAGCTTTCTTT.